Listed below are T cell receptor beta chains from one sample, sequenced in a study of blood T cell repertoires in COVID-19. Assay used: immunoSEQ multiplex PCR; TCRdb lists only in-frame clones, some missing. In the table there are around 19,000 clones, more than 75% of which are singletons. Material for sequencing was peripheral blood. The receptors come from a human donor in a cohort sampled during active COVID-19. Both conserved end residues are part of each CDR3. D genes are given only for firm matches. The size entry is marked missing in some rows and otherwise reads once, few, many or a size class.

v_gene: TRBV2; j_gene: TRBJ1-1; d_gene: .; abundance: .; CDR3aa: CASRASTQDTEAFF; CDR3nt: TGTGCCAGCAGGGCAAGTACACAGGACACTGAAGCTTTCTTT
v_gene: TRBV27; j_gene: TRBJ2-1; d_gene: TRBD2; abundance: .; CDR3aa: CASSLEAGLSYNEQFF; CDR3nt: TGTGCCAGCAGTTTAGAAGCGGGACTCTCCTACAATGAGCAGTTCTTC
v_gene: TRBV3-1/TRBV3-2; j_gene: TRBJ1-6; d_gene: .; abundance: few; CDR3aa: CASSQGIEKPHF; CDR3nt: TGTGCCAGCAGCCAAGGTATCGAGAAGCCCCACTTT
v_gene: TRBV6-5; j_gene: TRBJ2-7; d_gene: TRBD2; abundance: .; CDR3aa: CASSSSGGSSYEQYF; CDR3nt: TGTGCCAGCAGTTCCTCGGGAGGTTCCTCCTACGAGCAGTACTTC
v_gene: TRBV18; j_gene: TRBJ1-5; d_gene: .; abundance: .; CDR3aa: CASSPEAGGVDTQPQHF; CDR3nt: TGTGCCAGCTCACCCGAGGCCGGCGGGGTCGACACACAGCCCCAGCATTTT
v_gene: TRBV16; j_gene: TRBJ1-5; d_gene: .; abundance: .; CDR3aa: CASSQLMGSQPQHF; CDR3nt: TGTGCCAGCAGCCAGTTAATGGGCAGTCAGCCCCAGCATTTT
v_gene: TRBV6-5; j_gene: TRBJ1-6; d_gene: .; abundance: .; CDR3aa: CASGLDRQSPLHF; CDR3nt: TGTGCCAGCGGCCTAGACAGACAATCACCCCTCCACTTT
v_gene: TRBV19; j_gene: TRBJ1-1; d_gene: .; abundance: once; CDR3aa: CASSIMSAANTEAFF; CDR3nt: TGTGCCAGTAGTATTATGTCGGCGGCGAACACTGAAGCTTTCTTT
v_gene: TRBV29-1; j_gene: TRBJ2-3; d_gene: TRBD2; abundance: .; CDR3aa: CSVDGGRTSGSADTQYF; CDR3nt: TGCAGCGTAGACGGGGGAAGGACTAGCGGGAGTGCAGATACGCAGTATTTT
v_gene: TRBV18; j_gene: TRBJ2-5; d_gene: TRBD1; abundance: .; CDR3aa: CASSRSTQGMETQYF; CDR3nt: TGTGCCAGCTCACGATCAACACAGGGGATGGAGACCCAGTACTTC
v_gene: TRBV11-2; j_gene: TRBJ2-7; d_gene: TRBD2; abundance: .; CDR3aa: CASSSISGSSGYEQYF; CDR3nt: TGTGCCAGCAGCTCCATTAGCGGGAGTAGTGGATACGAGCAGTACTTC
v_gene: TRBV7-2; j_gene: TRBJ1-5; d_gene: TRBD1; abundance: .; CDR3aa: CASSPTSGTGQQPQHF; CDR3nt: TGTGCCAGCAGCCCCACAAGCGGGACAGGGCAACAGCCCCAGCATTTT
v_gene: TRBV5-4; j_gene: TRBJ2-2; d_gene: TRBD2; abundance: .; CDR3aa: CASSLGLAGGFYAGELFF; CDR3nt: TGTGCCAGCAGCTTGGGGCTGGCGGGAGGGTTCTACGCCGGGGAGCTGTTTTTT
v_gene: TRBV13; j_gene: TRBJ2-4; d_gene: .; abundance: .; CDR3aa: CASSARTLAKNIQYF; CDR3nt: TGTGCCAGCAGCGCACGGACATTAGCCAAAAACATTCAGTACTTC
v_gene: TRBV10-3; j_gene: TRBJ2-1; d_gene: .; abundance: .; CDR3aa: CAANPDRDNEQFF; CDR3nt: TGTGCCGCAAATCCGGACAGAGACAATGAGCAGTTCTTC
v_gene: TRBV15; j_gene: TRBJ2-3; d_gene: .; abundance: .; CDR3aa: CATSRAPPDTQYF; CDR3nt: TGTGCCACCAGCAGAGCCCCTCCAGATACGCAGTATTTT
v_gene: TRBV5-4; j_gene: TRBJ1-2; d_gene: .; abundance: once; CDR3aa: CASSLEVRQGSGYTF; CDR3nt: TGTGCCAGCAGCTTGGAGGTACGGCAGGGGAGCGGCTACACCTTC
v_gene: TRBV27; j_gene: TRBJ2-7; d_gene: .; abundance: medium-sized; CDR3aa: CASSLFGGYEQYF; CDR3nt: TGTGCCAGCAGTTTATTTGGCGGATACGAGCAGTACTTC
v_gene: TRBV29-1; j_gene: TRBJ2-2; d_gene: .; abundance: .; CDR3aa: CSGALVSGELFF; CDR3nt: TGCAGCGGAGCCCTAGTATCCGGGGAGCTGTTTTTT
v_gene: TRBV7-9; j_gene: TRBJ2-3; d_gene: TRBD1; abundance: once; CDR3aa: CASSGSPGQGPDTQYF; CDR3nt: TGTGCCAGCAGTGGGTCCCCGGGACAGGGGCCAGATACGCAGTATTTT
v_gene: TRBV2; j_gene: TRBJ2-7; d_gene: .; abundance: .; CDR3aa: CASTWTAYSYEQYF; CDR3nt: TGTGCCAGCACCTGGACAGCTTACTCCTACGAGCAGTACTTC
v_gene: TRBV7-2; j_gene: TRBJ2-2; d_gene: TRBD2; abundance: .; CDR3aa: CASSSPGGSGSTGELFF; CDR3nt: TGTGCCAGCAGCTCCCCCGGTGGTAGCGGGAGCACCGGGGAGCTGTTTTTT
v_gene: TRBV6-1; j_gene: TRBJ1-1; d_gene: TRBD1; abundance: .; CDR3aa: CASSEWDSPKAFF; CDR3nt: TGTGCCAGCAGTGAATGGGACAGCCCAAAAGCTTTCTTT
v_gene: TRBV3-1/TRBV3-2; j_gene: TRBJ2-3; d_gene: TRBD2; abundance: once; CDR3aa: CASSQGGTFTDTQYF; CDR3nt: TGTGCCAGCAGCCAGGGAGGGACTTTCACAGATACGCAGTATTTT
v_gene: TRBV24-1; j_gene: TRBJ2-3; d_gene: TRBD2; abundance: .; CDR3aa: CATSDPGLAREDTQYF; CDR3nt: TGTGCCACCAGTGACCCGGGACTAGCGAGGGAAGATACGCAGTATTTT
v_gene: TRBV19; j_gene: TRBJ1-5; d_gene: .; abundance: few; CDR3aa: CASRPSGGLINQPQHF; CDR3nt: TGTGCCAGTAGGCCCTCGGGGGGCTTGATCAATCAGCCCCAGCATTTT
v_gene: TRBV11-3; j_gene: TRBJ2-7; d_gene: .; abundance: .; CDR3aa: CASSRAGESEQYF; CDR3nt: TGTGCCAGCAGCCGCGCAGGGGAGAGCGAGCAGTACTTC
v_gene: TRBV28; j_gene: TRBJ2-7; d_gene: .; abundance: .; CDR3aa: CASSATSTLIEQYF; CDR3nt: TGTGCCAGCAGTGCGACTAGTACTCTGATCGAGCAGTACTTC
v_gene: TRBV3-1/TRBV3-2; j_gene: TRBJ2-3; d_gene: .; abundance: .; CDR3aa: CASSQVWPGTGGTDTQYF; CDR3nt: TGTGCCAGCAGCCAAGTATGGCCGGGGACGGGGGGCACAGATACGCAGTATTTT
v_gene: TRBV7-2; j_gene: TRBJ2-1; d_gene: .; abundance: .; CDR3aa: CASSPPRGGGYNEQFF; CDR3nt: TGTGCCAGCAGCCCACCCCGGGGAGGCGGGTACAATGAGCAGTTCTTC
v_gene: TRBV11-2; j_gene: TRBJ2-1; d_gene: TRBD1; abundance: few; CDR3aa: CASSFTADRGDYNEQFF; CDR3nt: TGTGCCAGCAGCTTCACCGCCGACAGGGGTGACTACAATGAGCAGTTCTTC
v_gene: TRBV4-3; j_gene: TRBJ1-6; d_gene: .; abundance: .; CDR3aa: CASSQGGGRGNSPLHF; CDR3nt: TGCGCCAGCAGCCAAGGCGGAGGCAGGGGCAATTCACCCCTCCACTTT
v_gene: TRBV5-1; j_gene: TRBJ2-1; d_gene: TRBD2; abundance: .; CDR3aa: CASSLSFLLAGNYNEQFF; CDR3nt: TGCGCCAGCAGCTTGTCTTTCCTACTAGCGGGAAACTACAATGAGCAGTTCTTC
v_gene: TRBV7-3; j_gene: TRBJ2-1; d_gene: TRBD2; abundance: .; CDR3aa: CASSPRTSGSIDEQFF; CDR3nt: TGTGCCAGCAGCCCTCGGACTAGCGGGAGTATCGATGAGCAGTTCTTC
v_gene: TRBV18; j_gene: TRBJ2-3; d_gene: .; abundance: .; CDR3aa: CASSPRGTDTQYF; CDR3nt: TGTGCCAGCTCACCGCGGGGCACAGATACGCAGTATTTT
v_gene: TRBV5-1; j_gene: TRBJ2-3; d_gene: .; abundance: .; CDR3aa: CASSLGGESWGDTQYF; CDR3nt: TGCGCCAGCAGCTTGGGTGGGGAGTCGTGGGGAGATACGCAGTATTTT
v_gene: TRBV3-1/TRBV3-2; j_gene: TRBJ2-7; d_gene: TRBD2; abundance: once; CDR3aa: CASSQVASGGQYF; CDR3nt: TGTGCCAGCAGCCAAGTGGCTAGCGGGGGGCAGTACTTC
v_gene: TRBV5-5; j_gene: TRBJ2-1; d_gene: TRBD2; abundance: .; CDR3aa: CASSLASSGRINEQFF; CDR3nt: TGTGCCAGCAGCTTGGCCTCTAGCGGGAGGATCAATGAGCAGTTCTTC
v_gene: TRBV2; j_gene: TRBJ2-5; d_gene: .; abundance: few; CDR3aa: CASSTVMTRKETQYF; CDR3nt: TGTGCCAGCTCCACCGTGATGACTCGGAAAGAGACCCAGTACTTC
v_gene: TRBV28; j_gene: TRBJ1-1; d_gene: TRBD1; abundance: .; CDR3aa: CASSFSEQGLQAFF; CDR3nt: TGTGCCAGCAGTTTTTCAGAACAGGGGCTTCAAGCTTTCTTT
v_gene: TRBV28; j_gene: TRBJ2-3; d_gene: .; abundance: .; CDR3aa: CASKEGTDTQYF; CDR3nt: TGTGCCAGCAAAGAGGGTACAGATACGCAGTATTTT
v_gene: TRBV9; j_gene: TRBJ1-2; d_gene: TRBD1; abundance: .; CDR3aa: CASTQGAVDYGYTF; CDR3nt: TGTGCCAGCACACAGGGGGCTGTTGACTATGGCTACACCTTC
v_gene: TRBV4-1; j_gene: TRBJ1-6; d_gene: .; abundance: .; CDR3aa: CASSQDPLSSYNSPLHF; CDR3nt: TGCGCCAGCAGCCAAGACCCATTGAGCTCCTATAATTCACCCCTCCACTTT
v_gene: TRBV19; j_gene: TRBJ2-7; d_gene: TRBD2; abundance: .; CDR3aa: CASSDLAGGPTEQYF; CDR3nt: TGTGCCAGTAGCGACTTAGCGGGAGGCCCCACCGAGCAGTACTTC
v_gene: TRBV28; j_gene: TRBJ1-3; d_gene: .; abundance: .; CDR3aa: CASYSGPAGNTIYF; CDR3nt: TGTGCCAGTTACTCAGGGCCTGCTGGAAACACCATATATTTT
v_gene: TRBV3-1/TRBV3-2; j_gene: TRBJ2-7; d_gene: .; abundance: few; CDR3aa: CASSQPQAHGLYEQYF; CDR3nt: TGTGCCAGCAGCCAACCACAGGCGCATGGGCTCTACGAGCAGTACTTC
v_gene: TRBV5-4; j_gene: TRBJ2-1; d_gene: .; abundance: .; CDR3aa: CASSLQGGGYNEQFF; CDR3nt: TGTGCCAGCAGCTTACAGGGGGGGGGCTACAATGAGCAGTTCTTC
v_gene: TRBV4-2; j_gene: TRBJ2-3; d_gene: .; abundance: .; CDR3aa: CASSQVVYSTDTQYF; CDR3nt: TGTGCCAGCAGCCAAGTAGTATACAGCACAGATACGCAGTATTTT
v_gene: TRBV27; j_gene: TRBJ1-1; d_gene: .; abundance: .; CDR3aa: CASSPRGLSNTEAFF; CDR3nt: TGTGCCAGCAGTCCCAGGGGCCTATCTAACACTGAAGCTTTCTTT
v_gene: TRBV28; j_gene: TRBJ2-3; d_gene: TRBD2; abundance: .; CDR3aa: CASTPGSGRADTQYF; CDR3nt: TGTGCCAGCACCCCAGGGAGCGGGAGGGCAGATACGCAGTATTTT
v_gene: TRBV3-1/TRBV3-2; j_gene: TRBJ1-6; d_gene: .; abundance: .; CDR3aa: CASSPYQGRGSPLHF; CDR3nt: TGTGCCAGCAGCCCCTATCAGGGTAGGGGTTCACCCCTCCACTTT